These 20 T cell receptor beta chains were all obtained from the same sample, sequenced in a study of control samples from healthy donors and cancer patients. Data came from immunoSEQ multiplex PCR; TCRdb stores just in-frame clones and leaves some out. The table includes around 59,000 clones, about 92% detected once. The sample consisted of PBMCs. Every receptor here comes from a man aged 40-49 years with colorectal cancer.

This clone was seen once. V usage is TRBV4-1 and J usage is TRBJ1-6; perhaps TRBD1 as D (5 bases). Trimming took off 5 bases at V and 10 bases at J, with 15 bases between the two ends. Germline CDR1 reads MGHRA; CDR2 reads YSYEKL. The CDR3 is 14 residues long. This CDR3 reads CASSLGGSGSPLHF. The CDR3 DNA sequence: TGCGCCAGCAGCTTGGGAGGCTCAGGGTCACCCCTCCACTTT.

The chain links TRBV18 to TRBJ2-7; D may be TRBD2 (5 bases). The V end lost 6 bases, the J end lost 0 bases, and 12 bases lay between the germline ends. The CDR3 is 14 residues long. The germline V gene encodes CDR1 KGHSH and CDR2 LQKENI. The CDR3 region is CASSPTAGSYEQYF. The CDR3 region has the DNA TGTGCCAGCTCGCCAACGGCGGGCTCCTACGAGCAGTACTTC. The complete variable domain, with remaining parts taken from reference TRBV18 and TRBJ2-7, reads NAGVMQNPRHLVRRRGQEARLRCSPMKGHSHVYWYRQLPEEGLKFMVYLQKENIIDESGMPKERFSAEFPKEGPSILRIQQVVRGDSAAYFCASSPTAGSYEQYFGPGTRLTVT.

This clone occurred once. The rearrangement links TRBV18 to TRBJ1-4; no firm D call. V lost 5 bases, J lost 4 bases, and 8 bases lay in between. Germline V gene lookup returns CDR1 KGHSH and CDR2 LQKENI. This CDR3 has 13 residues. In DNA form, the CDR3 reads TGTGCCAGCTCATGGCAGTATAATGAAAAACTGTTTTTT. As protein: CASSWQYNEKLFF. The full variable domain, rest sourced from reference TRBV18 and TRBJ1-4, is NAGVMQNPRHLVRRRGQEARLRCSPMKGHSHVYWYRQLPEEGLKFMVYLQKENIIDESGMPKERFSAEFPKEGPSILRIQQVVRGDSAAYFCASSWQYNEKLFFGSGTQLSVL.

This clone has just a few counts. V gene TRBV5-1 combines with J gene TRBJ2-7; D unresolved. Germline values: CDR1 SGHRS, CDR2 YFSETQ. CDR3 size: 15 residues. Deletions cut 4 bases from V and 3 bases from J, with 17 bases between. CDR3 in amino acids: CASSPQSGSIYEQYF. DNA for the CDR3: TGCGCCAGCAGCCCCCAGTCAGGTTCAATCTACGAGCAGTACTTC.

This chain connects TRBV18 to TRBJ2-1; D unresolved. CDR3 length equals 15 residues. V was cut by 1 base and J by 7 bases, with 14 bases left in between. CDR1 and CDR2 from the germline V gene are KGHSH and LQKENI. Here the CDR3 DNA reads TGTGCCAGCTCACCACTAAGTGGTGTATGGAATGAGCAGTTCTTC. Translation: CASSPLSGVWNEQFF.

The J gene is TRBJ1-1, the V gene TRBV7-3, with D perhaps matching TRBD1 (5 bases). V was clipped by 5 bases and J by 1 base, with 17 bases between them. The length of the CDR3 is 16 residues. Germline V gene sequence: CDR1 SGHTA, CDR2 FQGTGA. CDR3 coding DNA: TGTGCCAGCAGCGCGCAAGCCGGGACGCGGAACACTGAAGCTTTCTTT. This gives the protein CASSAQAGTRNTEAFF.

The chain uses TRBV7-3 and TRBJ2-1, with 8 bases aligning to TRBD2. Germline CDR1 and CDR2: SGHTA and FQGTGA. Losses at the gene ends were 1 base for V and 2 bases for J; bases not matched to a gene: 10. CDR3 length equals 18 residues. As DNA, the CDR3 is TGTGCCAGCAGCTTAATGGGCGGGGGGCTTACGACCTACAATGAGCAGTTCTTC. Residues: CASSLMGGGLTTYNEQFF.

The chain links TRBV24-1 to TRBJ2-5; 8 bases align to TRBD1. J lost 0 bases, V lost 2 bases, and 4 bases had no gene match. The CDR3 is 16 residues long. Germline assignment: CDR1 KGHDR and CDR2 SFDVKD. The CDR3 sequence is CATSDSRQGYQETQYF. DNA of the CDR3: TGTGCCACCAGTGATTCCCGACAGGGGTACCAAGAGACCCAGTACTTC.

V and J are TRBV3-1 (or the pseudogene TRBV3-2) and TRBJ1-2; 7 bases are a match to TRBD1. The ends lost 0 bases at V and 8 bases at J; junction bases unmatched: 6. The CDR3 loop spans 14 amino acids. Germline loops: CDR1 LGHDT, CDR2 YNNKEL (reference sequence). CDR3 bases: TGTGCCAGCAGCCAAGACAGGGGGTTTTTAGGCTACACCTTC. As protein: CASSQDRGFLGYTF.

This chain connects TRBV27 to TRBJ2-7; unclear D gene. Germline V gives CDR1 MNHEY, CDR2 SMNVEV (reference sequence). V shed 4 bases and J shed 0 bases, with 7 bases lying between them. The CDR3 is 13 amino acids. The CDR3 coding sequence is TGTGCCAGCAGTTCAATTAACTCCTACGAGCAGTACTTC. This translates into CASSSINSYEQYF.

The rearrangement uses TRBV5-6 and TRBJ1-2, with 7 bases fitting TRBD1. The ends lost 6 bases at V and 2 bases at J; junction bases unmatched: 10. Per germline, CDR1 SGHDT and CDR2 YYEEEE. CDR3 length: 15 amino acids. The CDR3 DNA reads TGTGCCAGCACCTTCCAGGTAGGGGGCAACTATGGCTACACCTTC. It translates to CASTFQVGGNYGYTF.

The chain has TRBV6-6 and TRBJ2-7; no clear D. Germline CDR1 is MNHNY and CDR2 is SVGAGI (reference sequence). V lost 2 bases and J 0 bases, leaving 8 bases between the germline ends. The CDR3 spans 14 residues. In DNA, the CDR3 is TGTGCCAGCAGTTACCCACAGAGCTCCTACGAGCAGTACTTC. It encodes CASSYPQSSYEQYF.

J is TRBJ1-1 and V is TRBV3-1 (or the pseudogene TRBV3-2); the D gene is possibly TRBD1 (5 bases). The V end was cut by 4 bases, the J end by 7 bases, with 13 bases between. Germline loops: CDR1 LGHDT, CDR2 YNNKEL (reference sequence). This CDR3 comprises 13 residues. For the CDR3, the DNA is TGTGCCAGCAGCCCCCAGGGTTCGGGTGAAGCTTTCTTT. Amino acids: CASSPQGSGEAFF.

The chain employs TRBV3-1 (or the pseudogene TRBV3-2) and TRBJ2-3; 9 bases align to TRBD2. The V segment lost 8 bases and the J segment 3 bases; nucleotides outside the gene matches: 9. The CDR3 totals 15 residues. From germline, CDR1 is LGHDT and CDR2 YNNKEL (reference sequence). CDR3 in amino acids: CASRRSGGGTDTQYF. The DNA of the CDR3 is TGTGCCAGCCGGCGTAGCGGGGGAGGAACAGATACGCAGTATTTT.

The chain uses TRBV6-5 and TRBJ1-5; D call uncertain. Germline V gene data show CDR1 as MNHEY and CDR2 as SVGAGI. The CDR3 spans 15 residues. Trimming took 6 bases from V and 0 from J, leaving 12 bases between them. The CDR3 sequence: CASSVTADSNQPQHF. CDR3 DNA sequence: TGTGCCAGCAGCGTTACAGCCGATAGCAATCAGCCCCAGCATTTT.

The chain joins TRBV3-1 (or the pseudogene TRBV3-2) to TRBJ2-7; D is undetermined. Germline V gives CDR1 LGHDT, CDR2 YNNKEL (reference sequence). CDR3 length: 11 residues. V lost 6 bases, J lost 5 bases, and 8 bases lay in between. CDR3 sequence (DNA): TGTGCCAGCAGTACGCAGGACGAGCAGTACTTC. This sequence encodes CASSTQDEQYF.

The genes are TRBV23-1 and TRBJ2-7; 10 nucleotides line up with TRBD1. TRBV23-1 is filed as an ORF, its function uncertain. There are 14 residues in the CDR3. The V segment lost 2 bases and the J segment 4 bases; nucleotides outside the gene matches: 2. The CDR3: CASSQGQGVYEQYF. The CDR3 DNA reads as TGCGCCAGCAGTCAAGGACAGGGGGTTTACGAGCAGTACTTC.

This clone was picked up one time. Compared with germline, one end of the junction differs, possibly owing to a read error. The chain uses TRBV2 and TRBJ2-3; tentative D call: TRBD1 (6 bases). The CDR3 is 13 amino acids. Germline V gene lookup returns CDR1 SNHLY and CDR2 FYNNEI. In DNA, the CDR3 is TGTGCCAGCACCCTTCTCCCCCCGGCAGGGGAGAATTTT. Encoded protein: CASTLLPPAGENF.

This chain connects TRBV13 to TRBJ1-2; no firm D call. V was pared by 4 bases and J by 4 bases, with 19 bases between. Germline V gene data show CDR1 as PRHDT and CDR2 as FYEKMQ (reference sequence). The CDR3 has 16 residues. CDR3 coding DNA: TGTGCCAGCAGCTCCGTCGACATACCATACCCCTATGGCTACACCTTC. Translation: CASSSVDIPYPYGYTF.

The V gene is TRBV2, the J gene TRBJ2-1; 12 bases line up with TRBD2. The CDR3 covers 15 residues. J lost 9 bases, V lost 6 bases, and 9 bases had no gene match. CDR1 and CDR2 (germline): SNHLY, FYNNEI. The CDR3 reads CASSPLAGGPGEQFF. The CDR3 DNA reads TGTGCCAGCAGCCCTCTAGCGGGGGGGCCGGGTGAGCAGTTCTTC.